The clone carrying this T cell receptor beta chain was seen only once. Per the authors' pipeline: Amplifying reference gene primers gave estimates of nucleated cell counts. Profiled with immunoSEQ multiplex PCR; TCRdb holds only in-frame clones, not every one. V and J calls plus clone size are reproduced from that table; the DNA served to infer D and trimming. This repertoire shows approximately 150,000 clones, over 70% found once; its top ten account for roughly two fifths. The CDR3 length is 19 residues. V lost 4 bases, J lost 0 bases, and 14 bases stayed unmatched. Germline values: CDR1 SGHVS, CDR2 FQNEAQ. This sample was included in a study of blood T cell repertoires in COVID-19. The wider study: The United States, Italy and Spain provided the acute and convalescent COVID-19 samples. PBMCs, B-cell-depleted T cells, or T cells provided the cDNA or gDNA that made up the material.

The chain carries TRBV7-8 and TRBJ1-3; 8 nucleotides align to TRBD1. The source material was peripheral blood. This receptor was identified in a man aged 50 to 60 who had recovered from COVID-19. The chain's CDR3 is CASSSTPMTGAYSGNTIYF. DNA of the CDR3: TGTGCCAGCAGCTCCACCCCGATGACAGGGGCTTACTCTGGAAACACCATATATTTT.